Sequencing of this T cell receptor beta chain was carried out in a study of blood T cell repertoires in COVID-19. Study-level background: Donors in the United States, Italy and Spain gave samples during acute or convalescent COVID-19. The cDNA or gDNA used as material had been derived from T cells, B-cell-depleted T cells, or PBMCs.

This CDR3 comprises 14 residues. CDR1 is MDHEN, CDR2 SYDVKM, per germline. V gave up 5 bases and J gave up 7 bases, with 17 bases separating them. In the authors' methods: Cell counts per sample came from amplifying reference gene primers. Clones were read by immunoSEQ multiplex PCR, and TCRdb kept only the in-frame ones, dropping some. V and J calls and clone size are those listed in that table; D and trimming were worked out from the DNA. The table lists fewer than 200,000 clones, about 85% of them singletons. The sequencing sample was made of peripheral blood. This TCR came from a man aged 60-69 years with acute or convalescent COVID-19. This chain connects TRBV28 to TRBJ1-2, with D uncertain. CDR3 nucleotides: TGTGCCAGCAGTCGGTCCGGAGCGGAGGCTGGCTACACCTTC. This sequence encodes CASSRSGAEAGYTF.